This TCR beta chain came from a study of OX40 agonist ivuxolimab in advanced cancers. Study information: Ivuxolimab, an antibody that agonizes OX40 (CD134), was administered to the patients.

The germline CDR1 and CDR2 sequences are SGDLS and YYNGEE. The CDR3 is made up of 14 amino acids. V lost 0 bases and J lost 4, with 8 bases in between. The assay was immunoSEQ multiplex PCR, and TCRdb's table has in-frame clones only and misses some. In the table there are 65,000 to 70,000 clones, around 91% of which are singletons. The source is an adult with an advanced solid tumor such as melanoma, head and neck, liver or kidney cancer. Source: CD4+ or CD8+ T cells sorted from blood, taken in a trial of the OX40 agonist ivuxolimab. The rearrangement uses TRBV9 and TRBJ1-3, with no clear D. CDR3 in amino acids: CASSVGSHGNTIYF. CDR3 DNA sequence: TGTGCCAGCAGCGTAGGATCACACGGAAACACCATATATTTT.